The 24 T cell receptor beta chains reported below all come from one sample, sequenced in a study of T-cell memory formation after mild COVID-19. TCRdb re-derived calls from the 5' RACE reads in MiXCR, one entry per CDR3 protein. The data show about 200,000 distinct CDR3 sequences, around 16% seen once. Sample: PBMCs or a T cell subset sorted from them (not recorded which). All receptors derive from an adult woman who had mild COVID-19 (a few samples of this study predate the infection). Cell type and time point are not known.

The chain links TRBV25-1 to TRBJ1-2; TRBD1 matches 10 bases. CDR1 and CDR2 from the germline V gene are MGHDK and SYGVNS. The CDR3 is 15 amino acids. Trimming took 4 bases from V and 8 from J; bases not matched to a gene: 10. The CDR3 protein is CASSGFSDRGQGYTF. DNA of the CDR3: TGTGCCAGCAGTGGGTTTTCTGACAGGGGGCAAGGCTACACCTTC.

This clonotype was observed many times. The chain combines TRBV4-1 with TRBJ2-7, with D hard to call. V lost 2 bases and J lost 1, with 12 bases in between. Germline lookup yields CDR1 MGHRA and CDR2 YSYEKL. This CDR3 contains 15 residues. Here the CDR3 DNA reads TGCGCCAGCAGCCAATATTTTTCAAATTCCTACGAGCAGTACTTC. It encodes CASSQYFSNSYEQYF.

This chain links TRBV7-2 with TRBJ2-2, with D perhaps matching TRBD1 (5 bases). This CDR3 comprises 16 residues. Germline CDR1 SGHTA, CDR2 FQGNSA. V was trimmed by 1 base and J by 6 bases, leaving 15 bases between them. CDR3 residues: CASSLEALTAPGELFF. The CDR3 DNA reads as TGTGCCAGCAGCTTAGAAGCGCTGACAGCACCCGGGGAGCTGTTTTTT.

The V call is TRBV20-1, the J call TRBJ1-2; D ambiguous. Germline values: CDR1 DFQATT, CDR2 SNEGSKA (reference sequence). The CDR3 totals 9 residues. V was shortened by 4 bases and J by 4 bases, with 1 base between the two germline ends. CDR3 DNA: TGCAGTGCTACCTATGGCTACACCTTC. It encodes CSATYGYTF.

This clonotype was seen more than once but under ten times. This chain uses TRBV20-1 with TRBJ1-6, with TRBD1 identical over 7 bases. The CDR3 has 15 residues. The V gene's germline CDR1 is DFQATT and CDR2 SNEGSKA (reference sequence). With V trimmed by 4 bases and J by 7 bases, 10 bases remained unmatched. The CDR3 reads CSAKPPTGLNSPLHF. The CDR3 DNA reads as TGCAGTGCTAAGCCTCCGACAGGGCTCAATTCACCCCTCCACTTT.

The gene calls are TRBV5-1 and TRBJ1-2, with D possibly TRBD1 on 6 matching bases. Germline values: CDR1 SGHRS, CDR2 YFSETQ. The V gene lost 0 bases and the J gene lost 10 bases, with 7 bases spanning the gap. CDR3 length equals 11 residues. The CDR3 bases are TGCGCCAGCAGCTTGGACAGGGTCTACACCTTC. Translation: CASSLDRVYTF.

This clonotype was found a few times. The chain uses TRBV10-3 and TRBJ1-6, with 7 positions matching TRBD1. Germline CDR1 ENHRY, CDR2 SYGVKD. This CDR3 comprises 16 residues. Germline trimming cut 0 bases from V and 6 bases from J; bases unmatched to any gene: 5. CDR3 loop: CAISESRTGGNSPLHF. For the CDR3, the DNA is TGTGCCATCAGTGAGTCGCGGACAGGTGGTAATTCACCCCTCCACTTT.

J is TRBJ2-2 and V is TRBV7-2; 9 bases fit TRBD2. Germline V lookup: CDR1 SGHTA, CDR2 FQGNSA. The ends lost 5 bases at V and 6 bases at J; junction bases unmatched: 4. This CDR3 comprises 14 residues. CDR3 sequence (DNA): TGTGCCAGCAGCGCGGGACTAGCCTCCGGGGAGCTGTTTTTT. Encoded protein: CASSAGLASGELFF.

V gene TRBV7-6 combines with J gene TRBJ2-3, with 7 positions matching TRBD2. This CDR3 comprises 16 residues. V lost 5 bases and J lost 2; bases outside the gene matches: 10. CDR1 SGHVS and CDR2 FNYEAQ come from the germline V gene. The CDR3 DNA follows: TGTGCCAGCAGCACCCGTCAGGGAGGGCCCACAGATACGCAGTATTTT. Translating gives CASSTRQGGPTDTQYF.

The rearrangement joins TRBV29-1 to TRBJ2-5; the match to TRBD1 covers 7 bases. From germline, CDR1 is SQVTM and CDR2 ANQGSEA. V lost 7 bases and J lost 5; bases outside the gene matches: 10. This CDR3 is 13 amino acids long. CDR3 sequence: CSARTGAEETQYF. DNA of the CDR3: TGCAGCGCCCGGACAGGCGCGGAGGAGACCCAGTACTTC. The variable domain in full, with the rest retrieved from reference TRBV29-1 and TRBJ2-5, is SAVISQKPSRDICQRGTSLTIQCQVDSQVTMMFWYRQQPGQSLTLIATANQGSEATYESGFVIDKFPISRPNLTFSTLTVSNMSPEDSSIYLCSARTGAEETQYFGPGTRLLVL.

The chain carries TRBV12-3 or TRBV12-4 and TRBJ1-2, with a weak D call TRBD1 (6 bases). V was shortened by 6 bases and J by 4 bases, with 12 bases between the two germline ends. This CDR3 is built from 13 residues. CDR3 sequence: CASRSTGTYGYTF. CDR3 DNA sequence: TGTGCCAGCAGAAGTACAGGGACCTATGGCTACACCTTC.

This clonotype was detected a few times. This chain connects TRBV5-1 to TRBJ2-3; D is perhaps TRBD1 (6 bases). The CDR3 extends over 14 amino acids. CDR1 SGHRS and CDR2 YFSETQ come from the germline V gene. The V end lost 4 bases, the J end lost 5 bases, and 14 bases lay between the germline ends. CDR3 sequence reads: CASSRRTVGDTQYF. The CDR3 DNA follows: TGCGCCAGCAGCCGCAGGACAGTAGGAGATACGCAGTATTTT.

This clonotype has more than one count but fewer than ten. The rearrangement links TRBV29-1 to TRBJ2-3; D is uncertain. The CDR3 contains 12 residues. Between the trimmed V and J ends, which lost 4 bases and 10 bases, there was a span of 15 bases. The germline V gene encodes CDR1 SQVTM and CDR2 ANQGSEA. For the CDR3, the DNA is TGCAGCGTTGGACACGAGGTCGGCTCGCAGTATTTT. Translated, it gives CSVGHEVGSQYF.

The gene calls are TRBV12-3 or TRBV12-4 and TRBJ2-1; D is unclear. V lost 4 bases, J lost 0 bases, and 13 bases lay in between. This CDR3 is 16 amino acids long. The CDR3 reads CASSSRSANSYNEQFF. CDR3 nucleotides: TGTGCCAGCAGTTCAAGGTCGGCGAACTCCTACAATGAGCAGTTCTTC.

This clonotype was observed a few times. This chain connects TRBV12-3 or TRBV12-4 to TRBJ2-7, with TRBD1 matching over 8 bases. The CDR3 loop spans 15 amino acids. The J segment lost 5 bases and the V segment lost 6 bases, leaving 12 bases of the junction unmatched. CDR3 nucleotide sequence: TGTGCCAGCAGCTCGCGGGACAGGTTAGTCCACGAGCAGTACTTC. The encoded protein is CASSSRDRLVHEQYF.

This clonotype was seen many times. Mismatch with germline at one junction end may stem from a read error. The chain is built from TRBV7-3 and TRBJ2-3; 7 bases match TRBD2. The CDR3 totals 14 residues. Germline lookup yields CDR1 SGHTA and CDR2 FQGTGA. The CDR3 is CASSLTSGSETQYF. The CDR3 coding sequence is TGTGCCAGCAGCTTAACTAGCGGGTCAGAGACGCAGTATTTT. Supplemented by reference TRBV7-3 and TRBJ2-3, the full variable domain reads GAGVSQTPSNKVTEKGKYVELRCDPISGHTALYWYRQSLGQGPEFLIYFQGTGAADDSGLPNDRFFAVRPEGSVSTLKIQRTERGDSAVYLCASSLTSGSETQYFGPGTRLTVL.

The genes are TRBV7-9 and TRBJ2-5, with 8 bases that match TRBD2. The CDR3 has 16 residues. Trimming at V came to 5 bases and at J to 5 bases, leaving 13 bases not matched to a gene. CDR1 and CDR2 (germline): SEHNR, FQNEAQ (reference sequence). For the CDR3, the DNA is TGTGCCAGCAGCCCCCGTAGAGCGGGAGATTGGGAGACCCAGTACTTC. Translating gives CASSPRRAGDWETQYF.

V usage is TRBV24-1 and J usage is TRBJ2-2; D not resolved. The germline V gene encodes CDR1 KGHDR and CDR2 SFDVKD. V lost 5 bases and J 1 base, leaving 4 bases between the germline ends. The CDR3 extends over 13 amino acids. In DNA form, the CDR3 reads TGTGCCACCAGTGGCAGGAACACCGGGGAGCTGTTTTTT. It translates to CATSGRNTGELFF.

The genes are TRBV6-5 and TRBJ1-3; 8 positions agree with TRBD1. The CDR3 is made up of 15 amino acids. Unmatched junction bases numbered 4, after V lost 6 bases and J lost 0 bases. Germline V lookup: CDR1 MNHEY, CDR2 SVGAGI. Here the CDR3 reads CASSRDRSSGNTIYF. In DNA form, the CDR3 reads TGTGCCAGCAGCCGGGACAGGAGCTCTGGAAACACCATATATTTT.

This clonotype was observed at least ten times. J is TRBJ2-5 and V is TRBV7-8; D might be TRBD1 or TRBD2, each matching 5 bases. Deletions cut 6 bases from V and 5 bases from J, with 10 bases between. The germline V gene has CDR1 SGHVS and CDR2 FQNEAQ. This CDR3 comprises 12 residues. The CDR3 here is CASSEGWETQYF. CDR3 bases: TGTGCCAGCAGTGAGGGGTGGGAGACCCAGTACTTC. The full variable domain, its missing parts supplied by reference TRBV7-8 and TRBJ2-5, is GAGVSQSPRYKVAKRGQDVALRCDPISGHVSLFWYQQALGQGPEFLTYFQNEAQLDKSGLPSDRFFAERPEGSVSTLKIQRTQQEDSAVYLCASSEGWETQYFGPGTRLLVL.

This clonotype turned up a few times. This chain connects TRBV29-1 to TRBJ1-1; D remains ambiguous. This CDR3 contains 12 residues. V was cut by 6 bases and J by 0 bases, with 8 bases left in between. Germline V lookup: CDR1 SQVTM, CDR2 ANQGSEA. The CDR3 reads CSVRTVNTEAFF. The CDR3 coding sequence is TGCAGCGTACGTACAGTGAACACTGAAGCTTTCTTT.

The V and J genes are TRBV15 and TRBJ2-5; D possibly corresponds to TRBD1 (5 bases). Between the trimmed V and J ends, which lost 0 bases and 5 bases, there was a span of 13 bases. The CDR3 is made up of 15 amino acids. Germline assignment: CDR1 LNHNV and CDR2 YYDKDF (reference sequence). The CDR3 bases are TGTGCCACCAGCAGAGAAAGGGGCTTTGAGGAGACCCAGTACTTC. It is translated as CATSRERGFEETQYF.

The chain is built from TRBV4-3 and TRBJ1-2; the D gene is possibly TRBD1 (5 bases). The CDR3 spans 17 residues. V gave up 4 bases and J gave up 4 bases, with 22 bases separating them. Germline V lookup: CDR1 LGHNA, CDR2 YSLEER. The CDR3 DNA is TGCGCCAGCAGCCGAGATACCGGGACCAGTGGGGGCTATGGCTACACCTTC. Translating it yields CASSRDTGTSGGYGYTF.

This clonotype was detected only a few times. The chain joins TRBV20-1 to TRBJ2-7; TRBD1 agrees at 7 bases. V was clipped by 6 bases and J by 2 bases; unmatched bases: 10. Germline values: CDR1 DFQATT, CDR2 SNEGSKA (reference sequence). The CDR3 consists of 14 residues. This CDR3 is CSATKGAPPYEQYF. The CDR3 nucleotides read TGCAGTGCCACTAAGGGGGCCCCCCCCTACGAGCAGTACTTC.